Listed below are T cell receptor beta chains from one sample, sequenced in a study of beta chain features in type 1 diabetes. This table comes from immunoSEQ multiplex PCR, and its TCRdb copy is limited to in-frame clones, with some not included. The sample consists of more than 110,000 clones, 6.9% of them appearing once. The sample consisted of central memory CD4+ T cells from blood. Receptor source: a woman in her thirties in good health. CDR3s include the opening cysteine and the closing phenylalanine or tryptophan. The D gene is left open where the match is weak. The size of a clone is reported for some rows only, either as once, few or many, or as a class for expanded clones.

CASSLAGDLGNTIYF	TGCGCCAGCAGCTTGGCCGGGGACTTAGGAAACACCATATATTTT	-	TRBJ1-3	few	TRBV5-1
CASSVAGEWYNEQFF	TGTGCCAGCAGCGTAGCGGGAGAATGGTACAATGAGCAGTTCTTC	TRBD2	TRBJ2-1	few	TRBV28
CASSLISNEQFF	TGTGCCAGCAGCTTAATTAGTAATGAGCAGTTCTTC	-	TRBJ2-1	many	TRBV7-9
CASSLAGTSGSRTDTQYF	TGTGCCAGCAGCTTAGCGGGGACTAGCGGGAGCCGCACAGATACGCAGTATTTT	TRBD2	TRBJ2-3	few	TRBV7-2
CASSLPGTGQEQYF	TGTGCCAGCAGTTTACCCGGGACAGGGCAGGAGCAGTACTTC	TRBD1	TRBJ2-7	few	TRBV28
CASNRGGSYEQYF	TGTGCCAGCAACCGAGGGGGCTCCTACGAGCAGTACTTC	-	TRBJ2-7	-	TRBV9
CASSRTGVAGDEQYF	TGTGCCAGCAGCAGAACGGGGGTAGCGGGAGACGAGCAGTACTTC	TRBD2	TRBJ2-7	few	TRBV7-3
CASSQDAGELFF	TGTGCCAGCAGCCAAGATGCGGGGGAGCTGTTTTTT	-	TRBJ2-2	many	TRBV14
CASRPRDRGAEAFF	TGTGCCAGCAGACCCCGGGACAGGGGCGCTGAAGCTTTCTTT	TRBD1	TRBJ1-1	-	TRBV28
CSVERDRVGGELFF	TGCAGCGTTGAAAGGGACAGGGTGGGCGGGGAGCTGTTTTTT	TRBD1	TRBJ2-2	few	TRBV29-1
CASSGPGTGQETQYF	TGTGCCAGCAGCGGACCGGGGACAGGACAAGAGACCCAGTACTTC	TRBD1	TRBJ2-5	few	TRBV11-2
CASSKTSGLETQYF	TGTGCCAGTAGTAAAACTAGCGGGTTGGAGACCCAGTACTTC	TRBD2	TRBJ2-5	-	TRBV19
CASSSGTSGTYEQYF	TGTGCCAGTAGTAGCGGGACTAGCGGGACCTACGAGCAGTACTTC	TRBD2	TRBJ2-7	few	TRBV19
CASSPPAWTGKKETQYF	TGTGCCAGCAGCCCACCTGCTTGGACAGGGAAAAAAGAGACCCAGTACTTC	TRBD1	TRBJ2-5	-	TRBV7-9
CASSQSPSGVTDTQYF	TGTGCCAGCAGCCAATCACCTAGCGGGGTCACAGATACGCAGTATTTT	TRBD2	TRBJ2-3	-	TRBV4-2
CASSQGTDRDNSPLHF	TGCGCCAGCAGCCAAGGAACCGACAGAGATAATTCACCCCTCCACTTT	-	TRBJ1-6	few	TRBV4-3
CASSLRGGSLNTEAFF	TGTGCCAGCAGCTTAAGAGGGGGCAGTTTGAACACTGAAGCTTTCTTT	TRBD1	TRBJ1-1	-	TRBV7-2
CASSFGQVYNEQFF	TGTGCCAGCAGCTTTGGACAGGTCTACAATGAGCAGTTCTTC	TRBD1	TRBJ2-1	many	TRBV7-2
CASRAEVGYNEQFF	TGTGCCAGCAGAGCGGAGGTCGGCTACAATGAGCAGTTCTTC	-	TRBJ2-1	-	TRBV6-4
CASMGAVAKNIQYF	TGTGCCAGCATGGGAGCGGTAGCCAAAAACATTCAGTACTTC	-	TRBJ2-4	few	TRBV6-5
CASSLHTRNTEAFF	TGTGCCAGCAGCTTGCACACCCGGAACACTGAAGCTTTCTTT	-	TRBJ1-1	few	TRBV7-2
CASSTGGNTEAFF	TGTGCCAGCAGTACCGGGGGGAACACTGAAGCTTTCTTT	-	TRBJ1-1	-	TRBV6-6
CASRQGQYYEQYF	TGTGCCAGCAGGCAGGGACAGTACTACGAGCAGTACTTC	TRBD1	TRBJ2-7	few	TRBV6-5
CASSLMGSRYGYTF	TGTGCCAGCAGCTTAATGGGCAGCCGCTATGGCTACACCTTC	-	TRBJ1-2	-	TRBV5-4
CASSLQVYRTGLGPSTQYF	TGTGCCAGCAGTCTCCAAGTATACCGGACAGGGTTGGGGCCCAGTACGCAGTATTTT	TRBD1	TRBJ2-3	-	TRBV27
CASSSGLGGTDTQYF	TGTGCTAGCAGCTCCGGACTAGGGGGCACAGATACGCAGTATTTT	TRBD2	TRBJ2-3	-	TRBV7-7
CASSLAGFSNQPQHF	TGCGCCAGCAGCTTGGCCGGTTTCAGCAATCAGCCCCAGCATTTT	-	TRBJ1-5	-	TRBV5-1